Below, 17 T cell receptor beta chains from the same sample are listed, as sequenced in a study of blood T cells in healthy people across ages. A sample-barcoded 5' primer and a J-beta primer mix were used in a second PCR of roughly 7 to 11 cycles. Using its own MiXCR run on the 5' RACE reads, TCRdb lists one record per CDR3 protein. The sample has about 1.4 million distinct CDR3 sequences, roughly 59% seen once. The sequencing sample was made of blood. The receptor set was obtained from a man aged 18-30 years in good health.

The chain employs TRBV3-1 and TRBJ2-7; D call uncertain. Germline V CDR1 and CDR2: LGHDT, YNNKEL (reference sequence). Trimming shortened V by 2 bases and J by 6 bases, and 11 bases separated the two germline ends. This CDR3 spans 13 amino acids. DNA for the CDR3: TGTGCCAGCAGCCAATCCTACCGCGGCGAGCAGTACTTC. Protein product: CASSQSYRGEQYF.

The rearrangement links TRBV11-2 to TRBJ2-7; unclear D gene. The germline gives CDR1 SGHAT, CDR2 FQNNGV. This CDR3 is built from 13 residues. V shed 7 bases and J shed 4 bases, with 14 bases lying between them. CDR3 nucleotide sequence: TGTGCCAGCACCACCGGACGGAATTACGAGCAGTACTTC. It is translated as CASTTGRNYEQYF.

This clonotype was counted only a few times. CDR3 in amino acids: CSVVRQGATEAFF. The CDR3 DNA is TGCAGCGTTGTTCGGCAGGGGGCGACTGAAGCTTTCTTT. This chain connects TRBV29-1 to TRBJ1-1, with 8 bases identical to TRBD1. The CDR3 covers 13 residues. J gave up 5 bases and V 4 bases, and 6 bases lay outside the gene matches. The germline V gene has CDR1 SQVTM and CDR2 ANQGSEA.

This clonotype appeared a single time. V gene TRBV4-2 combines with J gene TRBJ2-2; D may be TRBD2 (5 bases). The V end was cut by 3 bases, the J end by 4 bases, with 15 bases between. This CDR3 is 16 amino acids long. Germline loops: CDR1 LGHNA, CDR2 YNFKEQ. The CDR3 protein is CASSQTNKGATGELFF. CDR3 bases: TGTGCCAGCAGCCAGACTAATAAGGGAGCCACCGGGGAGCTGTTTTTT.

Only a few counts were recorded for this clonotype. The genes are TRBV27 and TRBJ1-1; D is undetermined. Trimming shortened V by 2 bases and J by 2 bases, and 15 bases separated the two germline ends. The CDR3 is made up of 16 amino acids. CDR1 is MNHEY and CDR2 is SMNVEV in the germline V gene (reference sequence). The CDR3 spells CASSLTPDVGNTEAFF. DNA of the CDR3: TGTGCCAGCAGTTTAACCCCAGACGTGGGAAACACTGAAGCTTTCTTT.

The V and J genes are TRBV7-9 and TRBJ1-2; D is perhaps TRBD1 (6 bases). Germline-derived CDR1 and CDR2 are SEHNR and FQNEAQ (reference sequence). Trimming removed 1 base at V and 2 bases at J, with 11 bases between. The CDR3 contains 15 residues. CDR3 nucleotides: TGTGCCAGCAGCTTAGGGGCGAGGGGGAACTATGGCTACACCTTC. Protein sequence: CASSLGARGNYGYTF.

This clonotype was counted a single time. The rearrangement joins TRBV5-1 to TRBJ2-7; TRBD2 is a possible D gene (7 bases). This CDR3 contains 13 residues. V dropped 5 bases and J dropped 5 bases, with 14 bases sitting between them. The germline V gene has CDR1 SGHRS and CDR2 YFSETQ. The CDR3 is CASRNGGGDEQYF. CDR3 nucleotides: TGCGCCAGCAGAAACGGAGGGGGGGACGAGCAGTACTTC. Full variable domain (missing parts from reference TRBV5-1 and TRBJ2-7): KAGVTQTPRYLIKTRGQQVTLSCSPISGHRSVSWYQQTPGQGLQFLFEYFSETQRNKGNFPGRFSGRQFSNSRSEMNVSTLELGDSALYLCASRNGGGDEQYFGPGTRLTVT.

With respect to this clonotype: Germline is not matched at one junction end, which may reflect a read error. The chain carries TRBV27 and TRBJ1-1; D is uncertain. The germline V gene has CDR1 MNHEY and CDR2 SMNVEV (reference sequence). This CDR3 is built from 15 residues. This CDR3 reads CDSSYDVGVRTEAFF. The DNA of the CDR3 is TGTGACAGCAGTTACGATGTAGGTGTGAGGACTGAAGCTTTCTTT.

This chain links TRBV7-8 with TRBJ2-1; 10 nucleotides match TRBD2. J gave up 3 bases and V 7 bases, and 9 bases lay outside the gene matches. The V gene's germline CDR1 is SGHVS and CDR2 FQNEAQ. The CDR3 is 16 residues long. The CDR3 nucleotides read TGTGCCAGCACCCCGGGACTAGCGAGTTACTACAATGAGCAGTTCTTC. This gives the protein CASTPGLASYYNEQFF.

This clonotype showed up just a few times. The chain carries TRBV12-3 or TRBV12-4 and TRBJ2-1, with a possible D match to TRBD2 (5 bases). The ends were cut back, 4 bases at V and 13 bases at J, with 17 bases in the middle. The CDR3 runs to 13 residues. Here the CDR3 reads CASSYTGKETQFF. The DNA for the CDR3 is TGTGCCAGCAGTTATACGGGGAAGGAGACCCAGTTCTTC.

This clonotype was observed a handful of times. The CDR3 DNA sequence: TGTGCCAGTGCCTCTGGGGCCAACGTCCTGACTTTC. Amino acid sequence: CASASGANVLTF. This chain links TRBV5-6 with TRBJ2-6; D ambiguous. This CDR3 comprises 12 residues. Trimming pared 8 bases from V and 0 bases from J, leaving 3 bases between. Germline-derived CDR1 and CDR2 are SGHDT and YYEEEE.

V and J are TRBV4-1 and TRBJ2-3, with D perhaps TRBD2 (5 bases). The V end was cut by 1 base, the J end by 1 base, with 12 bases between. Per the germline V gene, CDR1 is MGHRA and CDR2 is YSYEKL. The CDR3 runs 16 residues. CDR3 sequence reads: CASSQVLPRGTDTQYF. The CDR3 DNA is TGCGCCAGCAGCCAAGTCCTCCCGCGGGGCACAGATACGCAGTATTTT.

The chain uses TRBV5-5 and TRBJ2-7; no reliable D call. This CDR3 is built from 14 residues. Trimming cost V 2 bases and J 5 bases, with 14 bases left between them. Germline CDR1 and CDR2: SGHKS and YYEKEE (reference sequence). The CDR3, as DNA: TGTGCCAGCAGCTTCTGGGTCGCGCCCAACGAGCAGTACTTC. This encodes CASSFWVAPNEQYF. Using reference TRBV5-5 and TRBJ2-7 for the parts outside the CDR3, the full variable domain is DAGVTQSPTHLIKTRGQQVTLRCSPISGHKSVSWYQQVLGQGPQFIFQYYEKEERGRGNFPDRFSARQFPNYSSELNVNALLLGDSALYLCASSFWVAPNEQYFGPGTRLTVT.

The chain employs TRBV30 and TRBJ2-1; D call uncertain. The CDR3 is made up of 12 amino acids. In germline, CDR1 is GTSNPN, CDR2 SVGIG (reference sequence). Trimming took off 3 bases at V and 8 bases at J, with 11 bases between the two ends. The CDR3 loop reads CAWRYTLDEQFF. The CDR3 DNA follows: TGTGCCTGGAGGTATACCTTGGATGAGCAGTTCTTC.

The rearrangement uses TRBV7-2 and TRBJ2-4, with 9 bases aligning to TRBD2. J was trimmed by 2 bases and V by 8 bases; bases with no gene match: 7. The CDR3 is 15 amino acids. The germline CDR1 and CDR2 sequences are SGHTA and FQGNSA. The CDR3 bases are TGTGCCAGCGGCGGGGGGGGCGGGACCAAAAACATTCAGTACTTC. Translated, it gives CASGGGGGTKNIQYF.

The chain uses TRBV4-1 and TRBJ1-2, with D hard to call. Germline loops: CDR1 MGHRA, CDR2 YSYEKL. The CDR3 sequence is 14 residues long. The V end lost 1 base, the J end lost 4 bases, and 10 bases lay between the germline ends. CDR3 region: CASSQGFFGYGYTF. DNA for the CDR3: TGCGCCAGCAGCCAAGGGTTTTTTGGCTATGGCTACACCTTC.

This chain links TRBV15 with TRBJ2-1; TRBD1 or TRBD2 may be the D gene (5 bases each). V was clipped by 0 bases and J by 6 bases, with 15 bases between them. The CDR3 contains 16 residues. Germline CDR1 reads LNHNV; CDR2 reads YYDKDF (reference sequence). CDR3 region: CATSRDGTGPPNEQFF. CDR3 nucleotide sequence: TGTGCCACCAGCAGAGATGGAACGGGACCCCCCAATGAGCAGTTCTTC.